This T cell receptor beta chain derives from a study of patients and donors after allogeneic stem cell transplantation. Each CDR3 protein gets one entry after TCRdb re-called the RT-PCR reads with MiXCR. The sample has about a million distinct CDR3 sequences; roughly 18% are singletons. At least ten counts were recorded for this clonotype. The CDR3 covers 14 residues. V lost 6 bases to trimming and J lost 4 bases, with 13 bases between them. The chain uses TRBV12-3 or TRBV12-4 and TRBJ2-1; D is perhaps TRBD1 or TRBD2 (5 bases each). The origin of this receptor is a human donor who was either an allogeneic HSCT recipient or a stem cell or donor lymphocyte infusion donor (not recorded which). It is not recorded whose cells these are; they may come from a transplant donor. Sequenced: blood, either unsorted or a sorted T cell fraction (not recorded which). DNA for the CDR3: TGTGCCAGCAGAGAAGGGGACCTATACAATGAGCAGTTCTTC. Translation: CASREGDLYNEQFF.